Detailed here is one T cell receptor (beta chain). What it binds is unknown. Trimming took 0 bases from V and 4 from J; bases not matched to a gene: 4. Germline values: CDR1 SGHRS, CDR2 YFSETQ. CDR3 length: 15 amino acids. The data originate from a study of beta chain features in type 1 diabetes. Findings and caveats of the study: HLA effects on TCRB rearrangement stayed unresolved here.

Reverse transcription of all isolated RNA meant that expressed TCRB transcripts were sequenced. Generated by immunoSEQ multiplex PCR, the TCRdb table keeps only in-frame clones and is missing some. Seen here are 300,000 to 350,000 clones, roughly a fifth observed once, and the top ten hold 0.044%. Using CD45RO/CCR7/CD25/CD127/CD95/CD27, CD4+ naive, central memory, regulatory and stem cell-like memory cells were sorted. Each population that was sorted was more than 98% pure. The TCR originated in a woman aged 18-29 years in good health. The chain employs TRBV5-1 and TRBJ1-2, with 9 bases matching TRBD1. The sample consisted of naive CD4+ T cells from blood. CDR3: CASSLATGQGYGYTF. The CDR3 DNA reads as TGCGCCAGCAGCTTGGCGACGGGACAGGGCTATGGCTACACCTTC.